This T cell receptor (beta chain) was identified during a study of T-cell reconstitution after alpha-beta-depleted transplantation in children. This clonotype was detected many times. Preparation of the TCRbeta library used unique molecular identifiers. TCRdb reprocessed the PCR reads via MiXCR and lists one record per CDR3 protein. The sample comprises about 460,000 distinct CDR3 sequences, 12% of which are singletons, and less than 6.5% rests with the top ten. Per the germline V gene, CDR1 is GTSNPN and CDR2 is SVGIG (reference sequence). The CDR3 covers 14 residues. Trimming took off 7 bases at V and 4 bases at J, with 16 bases between the two ends.

The V call is TRBV30, the J call TRBJ2-2, with a possible D match to TRBD2 (6 bases). Sequenced material: PBMCs from the stem cell graft donor, taken from the stem cell graft. The sequence came from a human donor who donated a stem cell graft to a child with combined immunodeficiency. The CDR3 DNA reads as TGTGCCTCACCCACGGGGGAGATCACCGGGGAGCTGTTTTTT. Its protein product is CASPTGEITGELFF.